This TCR beta chain was documented in a study of metastatic and nonmetastatic thyroid tumors. Across the study: Repertoires were compared across blood and tumor or nodule tissue from malignant and benign thyroid patients. Study-level findings and limits: Malignant tumors reportedly showed significantly higher TCR beta diversity than benign nodules in both blood and tumor.

Original methodology: CDR3 was compared across clinicopathological groups, and the resulting differences were used to build a distant-metastasis classifier for papillary thyroid cancer. TCRdb re-called clones via MiXCR from the PCR reads. TCRdb assigned the V and J calls; the authors' analysis was not used. The repertoire has 80,000 to 85,000 clones, around 12% of them found once; the top ten carry over 7%. The trim removed 6 bases at V and 0 bases at J, leaving 9 bases unmatched. The CDR3 is made up of 15 amino acids. Germline CDR1 reads DFQATT; CDR2 reads SNEGSKA (reference sequence). No patient received treatment before thyroid surgery. This clone was recorded at least ten times. Its target is not known.

Sequencing input: tumor tissue. The rearrangement uses TRBV20-1 and TRBJ1-1; 8 bases match TRBD1. The TCR originated in a female donor with papillary thyroid cancer or a benign thyroid nodule (not recorded which). Some clones in this sample may be carry-over from other donors' samples. This CDR3 reads CSAKNSGQVNTEAFF. As DNA, the CDR3 is TGCAGTGCAAAAAATTCGGGACAGGTGAACACTGAAGCTTTCTTT.